This TCR beta chain was identified in a study of cytomegalovirus exposure and HLA in healthy donors. About the research overall: HLA-typed donors contributed approximately 92 million unique TCRs, which were held in an early data release.

Researchers ran the PCR with 60 Vbeta and 13 Jbeta primers. Generated by immunoSEQ multiplex PCR, the TCRdb table keeps only in-frame clones and is missing some. The repertoire table contains some 70,000 clones. Between the trimmed V and J ends, which lost 3 bases and 7 bases, there was a span of 16 bases. This CDR3 comprises 15 residues. Germline V CDR1 and CDR2: LNHDA, SQIVND (reference sequence). Source material: PBMCs. The chain links TRBV19 to TRBJ2-1; possibly TRBD2 for D (5 bases). The TCR sequence derives from a boy aged 5-17 years in good health and CMV-seronegative. The DNA of the CDR3 is TGTGCCAGTAGTATGAGAGGGCAGGCTGATAATGAGCAGTTCTTC. It translates to CASSMRGQADNEQFF.